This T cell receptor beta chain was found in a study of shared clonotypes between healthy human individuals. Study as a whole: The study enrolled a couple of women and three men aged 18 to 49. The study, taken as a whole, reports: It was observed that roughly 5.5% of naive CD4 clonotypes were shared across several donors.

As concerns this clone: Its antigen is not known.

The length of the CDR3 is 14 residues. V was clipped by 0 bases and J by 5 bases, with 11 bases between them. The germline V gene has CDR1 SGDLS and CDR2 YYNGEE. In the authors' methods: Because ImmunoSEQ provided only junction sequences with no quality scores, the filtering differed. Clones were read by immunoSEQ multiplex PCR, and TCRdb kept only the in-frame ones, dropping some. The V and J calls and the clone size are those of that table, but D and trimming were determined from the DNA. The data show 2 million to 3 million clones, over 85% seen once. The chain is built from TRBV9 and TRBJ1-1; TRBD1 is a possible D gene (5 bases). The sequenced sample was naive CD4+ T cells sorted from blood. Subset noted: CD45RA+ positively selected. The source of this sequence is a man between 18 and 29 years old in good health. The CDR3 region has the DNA TGTGCCAGCAGCGTAGATGGGGGAGAGACTGAAGCTTTCTTT. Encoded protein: CASSVDGGETEAFF.